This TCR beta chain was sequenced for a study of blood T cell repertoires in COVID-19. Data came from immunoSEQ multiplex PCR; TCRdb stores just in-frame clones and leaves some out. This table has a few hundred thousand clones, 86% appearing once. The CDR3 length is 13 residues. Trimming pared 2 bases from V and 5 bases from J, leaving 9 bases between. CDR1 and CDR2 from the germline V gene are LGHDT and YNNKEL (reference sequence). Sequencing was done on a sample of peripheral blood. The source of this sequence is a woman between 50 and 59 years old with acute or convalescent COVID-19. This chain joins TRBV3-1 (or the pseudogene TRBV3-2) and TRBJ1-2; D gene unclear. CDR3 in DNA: TGTGCCAGCAGCCAAAACAGATTTTATGGCTACACCTTC. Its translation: CASSQNRFYGYTF.